This TCR beta chain was retrieved from a study of tumor-infiltrating lymphocytes in localized non-small cell lung cancer. About the research overall: The cohort mixed smokers and never-smokers, several histologies, and some post-neoadjuvant-chemotherapy samples. Each patient gave resected tumor and non-adjacent uninvolved lung tissue.

Points from the study as a whole: T-cell fraction did not differ between immunotypes IM1 and IM2.

CDR3 length: 14 amino acids. Trimming left V 6 bases short and J 5 bases short, with 14 bases between. The germline gives CDR1 MNHEY, CDR2 SVGAGI. This table comes from immunoSEQ multiplex PCR, and its TCRdb copy is limited to in-frame clones, with some not included. The repertoire holds under 3,500 clones, with 55% to 65% as singletons. As for this clone: Its antigen is as yet unknown.

The sequencing sample was made of uninvolved lung tissue not adjacent to the tumor. This receptor was identified in a human donor with non-small cell lung cancer. The chain links TRBV6-5 to TRBJ2-1; weak D call: TRBD1 (6 bases). The CDR3: CASRVRGQHNEQFF. The CDR3 DNA reads TGTGCCAGCAGAGTCCGAGGACAGCACAATGAGCAGTTCTTC.